Below are 26 T cell receptor beta chains sequenced from a single sample in a study of shared clonotypes between healthy human individuals. This table comes from immunoSEQ multiplex PCR, and its TCRdb copy is limited to in-frame clones, with some not included. The sample consists of more than 150,000 clones, approximately 95% of them appearing once. Input material: naive CD4+ T cells sorted from blood. As for subset: CD45RA+ positively selected. The origin of the receptors is a woman in her 30s in good health.

The J gene is TRBJ1-6, the V gene TRBV10-3, with D unresolved. V lost 3 bases, J lost 7 bases, and 4 bases lay in between. This CDR3 has 12 amino acids. The germline V gene encodes CDR1 ENHRY and CDR2 SYGVKD. Written as DNA, the CDR3 is TGTGCCATCAGTGAATGGAATTCACCCCTCCACTTT. Protein: CAISEWNSPLHF.

V usage is TRBV28 and J usage is TRBJ1-1; D gene ambiguous. Per the germline V gene, CDR1 is MDHEN and CDR2 is SYDVKM. V was trimmed by 6 bases and J by 3 bases, leaving 8 bases between them. This CDR3 is 12 amino acids long. CDR3 DNA sequence: TGTGCCAGCAGCCCGCCATACACTGAAGCTTTCTTT. Translation: CASSPPYTEAFF.

This clone was seen a handful of times. The chain joins TRBV11-2 to TRBJ2-7; unclear D gene. V lost 1 base and J 3 bases, leaving 10 bases between the germline ends. The CDR3 covers 14 residues. From germline, CDR1 is SGHAT and CDR2 FQNNGV. This CDR3 reads CASSLGDGYYEQYF. CDR3 sequence (DNA): TGTGCCAGCAGCTTAGGCGACGGATACTACGAGCAGTACTTC.

The rearrangement joins TRBV7-9 to TRBJ2-5, with TRBD1 matching 7 bases. The germline gives CDR1 SEHNR, CDR2 FQNEAQ (reference sequence). Unmatched junction bases numbered 10, after V lost 1 base and J lost 5 bases. The CDR3 contains 16 residues. DNA for the CDR3: TGTGCCAGCAGCTTAGAAGGCAGGGGGTCAGGGGAGACCCAGTACTTC. It codes for CASSLEGRGSGETQYF.

The CDR3 nucleotides read TGTGCCAGCAGATCAGGACGCAGAAATGAAAAACTGTTTTTT. It specifies CASRSGRRNEKLFF. The chain is built from TRBV9 and TRBJ1-4; D not certain. V gave up 5 bases and J gave up 5 bases, with 13 bases separating them. The length of the CDR3 is 14 residues. The V gene's germline CDR1 is SGDLS and CDR2 YYNGEE. Together with reference TRBV9 and TRBJ1-4, the CDR3 gives the full variable domain: DSGVTQTPKHLITATGQRVTLRCSPRSGDLSVYWYQQSLDQGLQFLIQYYNGEERAKGNILERFSAQQFPDLHSELNLSSLELGDSALYFCASRSGRRNEKLFFGSGTQLSVL.

This chain uses TRBV18 with TRBJ2-7; 8 nucleotides align to TRBD2. The trim removed 6 bases at V and 4 bases at J, leaving 14 bases unmatched. The CDR3 has 16 residues. Germline V gene lookup returns CDR1 KGHSH and CDR2 LQKENI. The CDR3 protein is CASSLRVSGSSYEQYF. In nucleotides, the CDR3 is TGTGCCAGCTCCCTCCGTGTGAGCGGGAGTTCTTACGAGCAGTACTTC.

This chain uses TRBV2 with TRBJ1-2; D unclear. Germline CDR1 and CDR2: SNHLY and FYNNEI. V lost 3 bases and J 4 bases, leaving 15 bases between the germline ends. The CDR3 extends over 15 amino acids. CDR3 loop: CASSEGTAEPYGYTF. CDR3 sequence (DNA): TGTGCCAGCAGTGAGGGTACAGCAGAACCCTATGGCTACACCTTC. Supplemented by reference TRBV2 and TRBJ1-2, the full variable domain reads EPEVTQTPSHQVTQMGQEVILRCVPISNHLYFYWYRQILGQKVEFLVSFYNNEISEKSEIFDDQFSVERPDGSNFTLKIRSTKLEDSAMYFCASSEGTAEPYGYTFGSGTRLTVV.

The chain couples TRBV7-2 to TRBJ2-5, with D unclear. The V end was cut by 1 base, the J end by 1 base, with 7 bases between. The CDR3 runs 14 residues. Germline lookup yields CDR1 SGHTA and CDR2 FQGNSA. The chain's CDR3 is CASSLVNTQETQYF. The CDR3 nucleotides read TGTGCCAGCAGCTTAGTCAACACCCAAGAGACCCAGTACTTC.

The rearrangement joins TRBV19 to TRBJ1-3; TRBD1 matches 10 bases. V shed 4 bases and J 2 bases; nucleotides not matched to a gene: 5. Germline V gene data show CDR1 as LNHDA and CDR2 as SQIVND (reference sequence). The CDR3 totals 16 residues. The DNA of the CDR3 is TGTGCCAGTAGTACAGACAGGGGGCGCGCTGGAAACACCATATATTTT. It translates to CASSTDRGRAGNTIYF. The full variable domain, rest sourced from reference TRBV19 and TRBJ1-3, is DGGITQSPKYLFRKEGQNVTLSCEQNLNHDAMYWYRQDPGQGLRLIYYSQIVNDFQKGDIAEGYSVSREKKESFPLTVTSAQKNPTAFYLCASSTDRGRAGNTIYFGEGSWLTVV.

V usage is TRBV10-3 and J usage is TRBJ1-1; D possibly corresponds to TRBD1 (5 bases). This CDR3 has 14 residues. The ends were cut back, 0 bases at V and 3 bases at J, with 8 bases in the middle. Germline assignment: CDR1 ENHRY and CDR2 SYGVKD. CDR3 residues: CAISESMGDTEAFF. CDR3 in DNA: TGTGCCATCAGTGAGTCGATGGGGGACACTGAAGCTTTCTTT.

V and J are TRBV29-1 and TRBJ2-3, with 9 bases fitting TRBD2. This CDR3 is built from 13 residues. The junction had 2 bases not matched to a gene; V was cut back by 4 bases and J by 3 bases. Germline values: CDR1 SQVTM, CDR2 ANQGSEA. CDR3 loop: CSVGTSGTDTQYF. The CDR3 DNA follows: TGCAGCGTTGGCACTAGCGGGACAGATACGCAGTATTTT.

The chain is built from TRBV27 and TRBJ1-1, with a tentative D call TRBD1 (5 bases). The germline V gene encodes CDR1 MNHEY and CDR2 SMNVEV (reference sequence). V gave up 5 bases and J gave up 0 bases, with 13 bases separating them. This CDR3 is built from 15 residues. The CDR3 DNA follows: TGTGCCAGCAGTCCCAAGGGGAATGTGAACACTGAAGCTTTCTTT. As protein: CASSPKGNVNTEAFF.

V and J are TRBV25-1 and TRBJ1-6; D is undetermined. Between the trimmed V and J ends, which lost 4 bases and 6 bases, there was a span of 7 bases. The CDR3 has 13 residues. CDR1 and CDR2 from the germline V gene are MGHDK and SYGVNS. The CDR3 region is CASSGNPNSPLHF. CDR3 nucleotides: TGTGCCAGCAGTGGGAATCCTAATTCACCCCTCCACTTT.

This chain joins TRBV6-5 and TRBJ2-2; 9 bases line up with TRBD2. V lost 1 base and J lost 7; bases outside the gene matches: 4. The CDR3 runs 15 residues. Germline V lookup: CDR1 MNHEY, CDR2 SVGAGI. DNA for the CDR3: TGTGCCAGCAGTTACTTCGCGGGGGGGCACGGGGAGCTGTTTTTT. Its protein product is CASSYFAGGHGELFF.

The chain links TRBV19 to TRBJ1-5; D ambiguous. V was pared by 5 bases and J by 4 bases, with 9 bases between. The CDR3 is made up of 13 amino acids. Germline V lookup: CDR1 LNHDA, CDR2 SQIVND (reference sequence). CDR3 bases: TGTGCCAGTAGTCCCACCCATAATCAGCCCCAGCATTTT. Protein: CASSPTHNQPQHF.

This chain uses TRBV19 with TRBJ2-7; the match to TRBD1 covers 11 bases. The CDR3 consists of 13 residues. V was clipped by 10 bases and J by 3 bases; unmatched bases: 5. Germline CDR1 and CDR2: LNHDA and SQIVND (reference sequence). CDR3 loop: CATEGTGGYEQYF. The CDR3 DNA follows: TGTGCCACCGAAGGGACAGGGGGCTACGAGCAGTACTTC.

The chain is built from TRBV19 and TRBJ2-3; D gene uncertain. CDR3 length: 14 residues. Germline V lookup: CDR1 LNHDA, CDR2 SQIVND (reference sequence). Trimming took 3 bases from V and 7 from J, leaving 14 bases between them. Here the CDR3 DNA reads TGTGCCAGTAGTATTTATGGGGATTGGAATACGCAGTATTTT. Protein sequence: CASSIYGDWNTQYF.

V and J are TRBV28 and TRBJ2-7; a weak D match, TRBD1 (6 bases). The germline gives CDR1 MDHEN, CDR2 SYDVKM. V shed 8 bases and J shed 5 bases, with 22 bases lying between them. The CDR3 runs 15 residues. CDR3 coding DNA: TGTGCCAGCCACAGGGAATCCTCCAGGGTGGACGAGCAGTACTTC. Translated, it gives CASHRESSRVDEQYF.

The rearrangement joins TRBV28 to TRBJ2-7; D is possibly TRBD1 (5 bases). The germline V gene has CDR1 MDHEN and CDR2 SYDVKM. Trimming removed 6 bases from V and 5 bases from J, with 11 bases in between. The CDR3 extends over 12 amino acids. The CDR3 loop is CASSLGHHEQYF. Here the CDR3 DNA reads TGTGCCAGCAGCCTAGGACACCACGAGCAGTACTTC.

The chain carries TRBV25-1 and TRBJ1-1, with D possibly matching TRBD1 (6 bases). Deletions cut 0 bases from V and 1 base from J, with 9 bases between. Germline assignment: CDR1 MGHDK and CDR2 SYGVNS. The CDR3 has 15 residues. The CDR3 coding sequence is TGTGCCAGCAGTGAATATCAGGGGCCGAACACTGAAGCTTTCTTT. Amino acids: CASSEYQGPNTEAFF.

This chain joins TRBV10-3 and TRBJ2-7, with TRBD1 as a possible D gene (5 bases). CDR3 length: 14 amino acids. In germline, CDR1 is ENHRY, CDR2 SYGVKD. Trimming took off 0 bases at V and 3 bases at J, with 9 bases between the two ends. The CDR3 loop reads CAISESFRDYEQYF. Written as DNA, the CDR3 is TGTGCCATCAGTGAGTCGTTCAGGGACTACGAGCAGTACTTC.

The rearrangement joins TRBV19 to TRBJ1-3, with D unresolved. The germline V gene encodes CDR1 LNHDA and CDR2 SQIVND (reference sequence). The V end was cut by 3 bases, the J end by 1 base, with 4 bases between. This CDR3 is built from 13 residues. This CDR3 is CASSIGSGNTIYF. The CDR3 region has the DNA TGTGCCAGTAGTATTGGATCTGGAAACACCATATATTTT.

J is TRBJ1-1 and V is TRBV18, with 7 positions matching TRBD1. The CDR3 is 15 residues long. Germline V gene sequence: CDR1 KGHSH, CDR2 LQKENI. V lost 3 bases to trimming and J lost 0 bases; unmatched junction nucleotides: 4. CDR3: CASSPGQNMNTEAFF. CDR3 bases: TGTGCCAGCTCACCGGGACAGAACATGAACACTGAAGCTTTCTTT.

The chain joins TRBV5-4 to TRBJ2-7; D might be TRBD1 (6 bases). Germline V gene lookup returns CDR1 SGHNT and CDR2 YYREEE (reference sequence). Trimming left V 0 bases short and J 0 bases short, with 7 bases between. The CDR3 consists of 14 residues. CDR3 sequence (DNA): TGTGCCAGCAGCTTGGGAGGGGGCTCCTACGAGCAGTACTTC. It is translated as CASSLGGGSYEQYF.

This clone was recorded once. The chain recombines TRBV18 with TRBJ2-6; no definite D call. The V end lost 1 base, the J end lost 0 bases, and 7 bases lay between the germline ends. Germline V gives CDR1 KGHSH, CDR2 LQKENI. The length of the CDR3 is 16 residues. CDR3 DNA sequence: TGTGCCAGCTCACCACAGGCCTACTCTGGGGCCAACGTCCTGACTTTC. Translation gives CASSPQAYSGANVLTF.

The chain joins TRBV27 to TRBJ2-7, with TRBD2 matching over 11 bases. With V trimmed by 6 bases and J by 2 bases, 3 bases remained unmatched. This CDR3 has 14 residues. Germline loops: CDR1 MNHEY, CDR2 SMNVEV (reference sequence). CDR3 in DNA: TGTGCCAGCAGAGGGACTAGCGGAACCTACGAGCAGTACTTC. Protein: CASRGTSGTYEQYF.